This record looks at one T cell receptor (beta chain) sequence and its context. The antigen remains unidentified. Then a second PCR, running roughly 7 to 11 cycles, was carried out with a sample-barcoded 5' primer and a J-beta primer mix. TCRdb recomputed calls from the 5' RACE reads with MiXCR, one row per CDR3 protein. The table records 1.6 million or so distinct CDR3 sequences, 30% to 40% of them present only once. This sample is part of a study of blood T cells in healthy people across ages. Findings of the study overall: Using unsorted PBMCs precluded a conclusive naive versus antigen-experienced comparison.

Input material: blood. The sequence was obtained from a woman in her twenties or thirties in good health.

The CDR3 spells CSHRAGASVLGNEQFF. CDR3 sequence (DNA): TGCAGTCACAGGGCGGGAGCCTCGGTGTTGGGCAATGAGCAGTTCTTC. V usage is TRBV20-1 and J usage is TRBJ2-1; D might be TRBD2 (7 bases). CDR1 is DFQATT, CDR2 SNEGSKA, per germline (reference sequence). This CDR3 is built from 16 residues. The V end was cut by 8 bases, the J end by 6 bases, with 26 bases between.